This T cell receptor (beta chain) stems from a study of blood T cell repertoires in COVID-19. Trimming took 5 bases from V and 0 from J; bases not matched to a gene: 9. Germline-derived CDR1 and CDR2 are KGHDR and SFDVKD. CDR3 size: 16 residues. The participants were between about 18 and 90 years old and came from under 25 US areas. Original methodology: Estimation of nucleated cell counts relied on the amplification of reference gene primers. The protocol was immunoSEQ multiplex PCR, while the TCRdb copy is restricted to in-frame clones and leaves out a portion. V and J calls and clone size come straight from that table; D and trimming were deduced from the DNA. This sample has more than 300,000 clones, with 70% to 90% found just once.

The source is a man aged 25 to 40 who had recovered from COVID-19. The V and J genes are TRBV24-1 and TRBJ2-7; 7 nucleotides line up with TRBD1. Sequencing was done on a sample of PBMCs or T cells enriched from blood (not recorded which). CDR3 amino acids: CATSAATGTDSYEQYF. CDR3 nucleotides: TGTGCCACCAGTGCAGCCACCGGGACAGACTCCTACGAGCAGTACTTC.